Presented here are 27 T cell receptor beta chains from one specimen sequenced in a study of cytomegalovirus exposure and HLA in healthy donors. TCRdb's copy holds only in-frame clones and misses some; the assay was immunoSEQ multiplex PCR. This sample has roughly 120,000 clones, with nearly 90% found just once. Sample: PBMCs. These receptors were taken from a young man in good health and CMV-seronegative.

The sample holds a few counts of this clone. V and J are TRBV7-2 and TRBJ2-7; D ambiguous. CDR3 length: 13 amino acids. V was clipped by 4 bases and J by 0 bases, with 7 bases between them. Per the germline V gene, CDR1 is SGHTA and CDR2 is FQGNSA. CDR3 in DNA: TGTGCCAGCAGCTCATGGGCCTCCTACGAGCAGTACTTC. It is translated as CASSSWASYEQYF.

The chain joins TRBV7-8 to TRBJ2-1, with 7 bases that match TRBD2. The V segment lost 7 bases and the J segment 0 bases; nucleotides outside the gene matches: 9. CDR3 length: 16 amino acids. CDR1 SGHVS and CDR2 FQNEAQ come from the germline V gene. CDR3 region: CASKLTGGPSYNEQFF. CDR3 DNA sequence: TGTGCCAGCAAGCTTACGGGGGGACCCTCCTACAATGAGCAGTTCTTC. The variable domain in full, completed from reference TRBV7-8 and TRBJ2-1, reads GAGVSQSPRYKVAKRGQDVALRCDPISGHVSLFWYQQALGQGPEFLTYFQNEAQLDKSGLPSDRFFAERPEGSVSTLKIQRTQQEDSAVYLCASKLTGGPSYNEQFFGPGTRLTVL.

The CDR3 is CASSPRTGDEKLFF. CDR3 DNA: TGTGCCAGCAGTCCCCGGACAGGGGATGAAAAACTGTTTTTT. This chain links TRBV25-1 with TRBJ1-4; 9 positions agree with TRBD1. The germline V gene encodes CDR1 MGHDK and CDR2 SYGVNS. There are 14 residues in the CDR3. After removal of 5 bases from V and 6 bases from J, the junction contained 4 bases not matched to a gene.

The chain's CDR3 is CASSRDRGRETQYF. The CDR3 DNA is TGTGCCAGCAGCCGGGACAGGGGGCGGGAGACCCAGTACTTC. This sequence joins TRBV4-2 and TRBJ2-5; 12 bases fit TRBD1. The CDR3 covers 14 residues. Trimming at V came to 4 bases and at J to 5 bases, leaving 2 bases not matched to a gene. The germline gives CDR1 LGHNA, CDR2 YNFKEQ.

The chain uses TRBV25-1 and TRBJ2-3; D gene ambiguous. The ends were cut back, 1 base at V and 1 base at J, with 9 bases in the middle. Per germline, CDR1 MGHDK and CDR2 SYGVNS. This CDR3 is built from 15 residues. This CDR3 is CASSELWAGTDTQYF. The DNA for the CDR3 is TGTGCCAGCAGTGAATTGTGGGCAGGCACAGATACGCAGTATTTT.

This clone was counted a single time. This rearrangement joins TRBV7-8 to TRBJ2-2, with 9 bases fitting TRBD1. CDR1 SGHVS and CDR2 FQNEAQ come from the germline V gene. CDR3 length: 17 amino acids. V dropped 5 bases and J dropped 5; count of bases not matched to a gene: 12. This CDR3 reads CASSPSRDRAVTGELFF. For the CDR3, the DNA is TGTGCCAGCAGCCCGTCCCGGGACAGGGCGGTGACCGGGGAGCTGTTTTTT.

The V gene is TRBV28, the J gene TRBJ2-5; maybe TRBD1 (6 bases). The germline V gene has CDR1 MDHEN and CDR2 SYDVKM. The CDR3 is 15 residues long. The V and J ends lost 2 bases and 0 bases respectively, with 10 bases between them. CDR3 DNA: TGTGCCAGCAGTTTAAAAAACAGGGACCAAGAGACCCAGTACTTC. Translated: CASSLKNRDQETQYF.

The chain couples TRBV5-8 to TRBJ2-1; 7 bases agree with TRBD1. This CDR3 contains 16 residues. The ends lost 5 bases at V and 10 bases at J; junction bases unmatched: 18. The germline V gene has CDR1 SGHTS and CDR2 YDEGEE. The CDR3 nucleotides read TGTGCCAGCAGTATGAGGGGGCTAGTACTGGGTAGGGAGCAGTTCTTC. Its protein product is CASSMRGLVLGREQFF.

This chain links TRBV2 with TRBJ2-3, with a tentative D call TRBD1 (6 bases). Trimming took off 6 bases at V and 3 bases at J, with 7 bases between the two ends. The CDR3 loop spans 12 amino acids. The germline gives CDR1 SNHLY, CDR2 FYNNEI. For the CDR3, the DNA is TGTGCCAGCAGCGGACAGACAGATACGCAGTATTTT. Translated: CASSGQTDTQYF.

J is TRBJ1-2 and V is TRBV10-2; D is possibly TRBD1 (5 bases). V lost 5 bases, J lost 6 bases, and 13 bases lay in between. The CDR3 extends over 13 amino acids. In germline, CDR1 is WSHSY, CDR2 SAAADI. The CDR3 DNA reads TGCGCCAGCAGTTGGGAAGGGGCTAATGGCTACACCTTC. Its translation: CASSWEGANGYTF.

This chain connects TRBV27 to TRBJ1-2; TRBD1 agrees at 10 bases. CDR1 is MNHEY, CDR2 SMNVEV, per germline (reference sequence). There are 15 residues in the CDR3. V shed 5 bases and J 5 bases; nucleotides not matched to a gene: 8. The CDR3 here is CASSAGQGIGYGYTF. The CDR3 DNA reads as TGTGCCAGCAGTGCGGGACAGGGGATAGGGTATGGCTACACCTTC.

CDR3 bases: TGTGCCAGCTCTTGGGACAGGGGGAATTATAGCAATCAGCCCCAGCATTTT. This sequence encodes CASSWDRGNYSNQPQHF. The chain combines TRBV27 with TRBJ1-5, with TRBD1 matching 11 bases. V was pared by 8 bases and J by 0 bases, with 9 bases of the junction left unmatched. This CDR3 comprises 17 residues. CDR1 and CDR2 from the germline V gene are MNHEY and SMNVEV (reference sequence).

This rearrangement joins TRBV7-9 to TRBJ2-2; weak D call: TRBD1 (5 bases). The ends were cut back, 1 base at V and 6 bases at J, with 12 bases in the middle. This CDR3 has 15 amino acids. Looked up from germline, CDR1 is SEHNR and CDR2 is FQNEAQ (reference sequence). The CDR3 region is CASSLESGSAGELFF. The CDR3 DNA is TGTGCCAGCAGCTTAGAGTCAGGGTCGGCCGGGGAGCTGTTTTTT.

The CDR3: CASSAGVQYF. The CDR3 coding sequence is TGTGCCAGCAGTGCCGGGGTCCAGTACTTC. The gene calls are TRBV7-2 and TRBJ2-7; a possible D gene is TRBD2 (5 bases). Trimming took off 6 bases at V and 10 bases at J, with 10 bases between the two ends. Germline lookup yields CDR1 SGHTA and CDR2 FQGNSA. The CDR3 spans 10 residues. The full variable domain, rest sourced from reference TRBV7-2 and TRBJ2-7, is GAGVSQSPSNKVTEKGKDVELRCDPISGHTALYWYRQSLGQGLEFLIYFQGNSAPDKSGLPSDRFSAERTGGSVSTLTIQRTQQEDSAVYLCASSAGVQYFGPGTRLTVT.

The chain carries TRBV6-5 and TRBJ2-3, with a weak D call TRBD2 (6 bases). This CDR3 comprises 13 residues. Germline V lookup: CDR1 MNHEY, CDR2 SVGAGI. Deletions cut 8 bases from V and 0 bases from J, with 9 bases between. In DNA form, the CDR3 reads TGTGCCAGCTCAGGAGGGAGCACAGATACGCAGTATTTT. Translation: CASSGGSTDTQYF.

The chain carries TRBV5-4 and TRBJ2-7; D unresolved. Germline V CDR1 and CDR2: SGHNT, YYREEE (reference sequence). The CDR3 is 11 residues long. V was pared by 4 bases and J by 4 bases, with 6 bases between. CDR3 amino acids: CASSTEYEQYF. CDR3 in DNA: TGTGCCAGCAGCACAGAGTACGAGCAGTACTTC.

V usage is TRBV6-1 and J usage is TRBJ2-7; 7 nucleotides match TRBD1. CDR3 length: 13 residues. V shed 9 bases, J shed 4 bases, and the junction held 9 bases outside the gene matches. Per the germline V gene, CDR1 is MNHNS and CDR2 is SASEGT. CDR3: CASQPGQSYEQYF. In DNA form, the CDR3 reads TGTGCCAGTCAACCGGGACAGTCTTACGAGCAGTACTTC.

This clone came up once. The gene calls are TRBV5-5 and TRBJ2-7, with a weak D call TRBD1 (5 bases). The CDR3 covers 15 residues. Looked up from germline, CDR1 is SGHKS and CDR2 is YYEKEE (reference sequence). V lost 1 base and J lost 5, with 16 bases in between. CDR3 in DNA: TGTGCCAGCAGCTTGAACCCCCTCTCCAGGGACGAGCAGTACTTC. It is translated as CASSLNPLSRDEQYF.

A remark on this clone: Distinct nucleotide sequences in the sample also encode this CDR3. V is TRBV5-1 and J is TRBJ1-2; perhaps TRBD1 as D (5 bases). In germline, CDR1 is SGHRS, CDR2 YFSETQ. The CDR3 extends over 12 amino acids. The V end was cut by 0 bases, the J end by 6 bases, with 6 bases between. The CDR3, as DNA: TGCGCCAGCAGCTTGGAAGGGGATGGCTACACCTTC. This codes for CASSLEGDGYTF.

This clone was picked up one time. The chain links TRBV7-8 to TRBJ2-1, with 10 bases fitting TRBD2. The CDR3 loop spans 12 amino acids. Germline V gene data show CDR1 as SGHVS and CDR2 as FQNEAQ. V trimming: 6 bases; J trimming: 13 bases; junction bases outside the gene matches: 6. The CDR3 nucleotides are TGTGCCAGCAGGCCAACTAGCGGGGCCCAGTTCTTC. Translated: CASRPTSGAQFF.

The chain combines TRBV28 with TRBJ2-7, with D unresolved. V lost 4 bases to trimming and J lost 0 bases, with 16 bases between them. The CDR3 has 16 residues. The V gene's germline CDR1 is MDHEN and CDR2 SYDVKM. CDR3 DNA: TGTGCCAGCAGTTCGCATGTGACAAGAAACTCCTACGAGCAGTACTTC. This sequence encodes CASSSHVTRNSYEQYF.

The rearrangement uses TRBV6-1 and TRBJ2-7; TRBD1 aligns across 7 bases. The V gene end was trimmed by 2 bases and the J gene end by 3 bases; junction bases not matched to a gene: 7. The CDR3 runs 15 residues. CDR1 is MNHNS and CDR2 is SASEGT in the germline V gene. The DNA of the CDR3 is TGTGCCAGCAGTGAATTGTACAGGGGCTACTACGAGCAGTACTTC. Translating gives CASSELYRGYYEQYF.

The chain carries TRBV28 and TRBJ2-1, with no clear D. The CDR3 loop spans 16 amino acids. CDR1 is MDHEN, CDR2 SYDVKM, per germline. V lost 2 bases, J lost 9 bases, and 20 bases lay in between. CDR3 in amino acids: CASSLRWSSRSAEQFF. Here the CDR3 DNA reads TGTGCCAGCAGTTTACGGTGGTCTAGTCGTTCGGCTGAGCAGTTCTTC.

The J gene is TRBJ2-2, the V gene TRBV2; D ambiguous. The CDR3 is 15 amino acids. The germline gives CDR1 SNHLY, CDR2 FYNNEI. V was clipped by 3 bases and J by 6 bases, with 14 bases between them. The CDR3: CASSDLASVSGELFF. The DNA for the CDR3 is TGTGCCAGCAGTGATTTGGCCTCAGTATCCGGGGAGCTGTTTTTT.

This chain joins TRBV6-1 and TRBJ2-2; maybe TRBD1 (5 bases). CDR3 size: 15 residues. Germline V gene lookup returns CDR1 MNHNS and CDR2 SASEGT. V lost 5 bases and J lost 3, with 13 bases in between. Written as DNA, the CDR3 is TGTGCCAGCAGTTTCGGACACCCTTACACCGGGGAGCTGTTTTTT. Protein sequence: CASSFGHPYTGELFF.

V usage is TRBV6-1 and J usage is TRBJ2-7, with 7 positions matching TRBD1. Per the germline V gene, CDR1 is MNHNS and CDR2 is SASEGT. The CDR3 contains 14 residues. J gave up 6 bases and V 2 bases, and 7 bases lay outside the gene matches. The CDR3: CASSEWDSTGEQYF. CDR3 nucleotide sequence: TGTGCCAGCAGTGAATGGGACAGTACAGGCGAGCAGTACTTC.

This chain connects TRBV10-1 to TRBJ2-5; 13 bases are shared with TRBD2. CDR3 length equals 16 residues. Germline assignment: CDR1 WNHNN and CDR2 SYGVQD (reference sequence). V shed 7 bases and J 3 bases; nucleotides not matched to a gene: 8. As DNA, the CDR3 is TGCGCCAGCACCCAGACTAGCGGGGGGTCTGAAGAGACCCAGTACTTC. Amino acid sequence: CASTQTSGGSEETQYF.